Sequencing of this T cell receptor (beta chain) was carried out in a study of T cell repertoires in cytomegalovirus infection. Study background: HLA-C-restricted CMV epitopes, recently identified, and well-studied HLA-B-restricted ones were used by the study.

From the reads, TCRdb called clonotypes with MiXCR, one entry per CDR3 protein. The sample yields around 300,000 distinct CDR3 sequences, about 20% seen once. The table lists this clonotype with a few counts. The antigen is not known. Germline values: CDR1 SGHTA, CDR2 FQGNSA. The CDR3 is made up of 13 amino acids. Trimming pared 5 bases from V and 4 bases from J, leaving 11 bases between. The chain couples TRBV7-2 to TRBJ1-2; a weak D match, TRBD1 (5 bases). The sample in question was cultured PBMCs, obtained from culture after CMV antigen stimulation. This receptor was identified in a human donor in good health (CMV status not recorded). Some clones in this sample may be carry-over from other donors' samples. The DNA of the CDR3 is TGTGCCAGCAGCCCGCGGGGCGGCTATGGCTACACCTTC. Translated: CASSPRGGYGYTF.